Listed here are 19 T cell receptor beta chains from one sample, sequenced in a study of immune evolution from preneoplasia to lung adenocarcinoma. TCRdb's copy holds only in-frame clones and misses some; the assay was immunoSEQ multiplex PCR. The sample holds approximately 6,000 clones; 81% are singletons and the top ten take approximately 10%. Material: FFPE normal lung tissue adjacent to the tumor. Receptor source: a person between 45 and 75 years old with lung adenocarcinoma.

The genes are TRBV6-5 and TRBJ1-2, with D unresolved. CDR3 length equals 15 residues. Per germline, CDR1 MNHEY and CDR2 SVGAGI. The V end lost 0 bases, the J end lost 2 bases, and 10 bases lay between the germline ends. The CDR3 reads CASSYSLGPNYGYTF. CDR3 in DNA: TGTGCCAGCAGTTACTCGTTGGGTCCAAACTATGGCTACACCTTC.

The chain joins TRBV27 to TRBJ1-2; D perhaps matches TRBD1 (6 bases). Trimming left V 5 bases short and J 7 bases short, with 20 bases between. In germline, CDR1 is MNHEY, CDR2 SMNVEV (reference sequence). This CDR3 spans 15 amino acids. This CDR3 is CASSPSGGRYRGYTF. DNA for the CDR3: TGTGCCAGCAGTCCCAGTGGGGGGCGTTATCGTGGCTACACCTTC.

The chain uses TRBV7-9 and TRBJ2-4; D not certain. Germline CDR1 and CDR2: SEHNR and FQNEAQ (reference sequence). Trimming left V 1 base short and J 0 bases short, with 1 base between. The CDR3 totals 13 residues. DNA of the CDR3: TGTGCCAGCAGCTTAGGAGCCAAAAACATTCAGTACTTC. This translates into CASSLGAKNIQYF.

The chain couples TRBV6-4 to TRBJ2-2; D call uncertain. The CDR3 covers 13 residues. Germline assignment: CDR1 MRHNA and CDR2 SNTAGT. Trimming stripped 2 bases from V and 1 base from J, with 2 bases between. The CDR3 DNA is TGTGCCAGCAGTGACGGGAACACCGGGGAGCTGTTTTTT. It is translated as CASSDGNTGELFF.

The chain carries TRBV20-1 and TRBJ1-2; D gene ambiguous. V was clipped by 6 bases and J by 5 bases, with 10 bases between them. The CDR3 consists of 11 residues. The germline CDR1 and CDR2 sequences are DFQATT and SNEGSKA (reference sequence). The CDR3 nucleotides are TGCAGTGCCCCCCCCACGTATGGCTACACCTTC. Translated, it gives CSAPPTYGYTF.

The chain links TRBV18 to TRBJ1-4; perhaps TRBD1 as D (5 bases). There are 13 residues in the CDR3. V dropped 3 bases and J dropped 8 bases, with 10 bases sitting between them. Germline lookup yields CDR1 KGHSH and CDR2 LQKENI. The CDR3 sequence is CASSPRDSEKLFF. DNA for the CDR3: TGTGCCAGCTCACCCCGGGACTCCGAAAAACTGTTTTTT. Complete variable domain (other parts from reference TRBV18 and TRBJ1-4): NAGVMQNPRHLVRRRGQEARLRCSPMKGHSHVYWYRQLPEEGLKFMVYLQKENIIDESGMPKERFSAEFPKEGPSILRIQQVVRGDSAAYFCASSPRDSEKLFFGSGTQLSVL.

The chain is built from TRBV28 and TRBJ2-7; TRBD1 aligns across 7 bases. Germline lookup yields CDR1 MDHEN and CDR2 SYDVKM. The CDR3 length is 13 residues. With 5 bases clipped from V and 5 bases from J, the junction kept 6 bases outside the gene matches. The CDR3 protein is CASSDTQGNEQYF. As DNA, the CDR3 is TGTGCCAGCAGTGATACACAGGGGAACGAGCAGTACTTC.

The rearrangement joins TRBV6-1 to TRBJ2-2; tentatively, D is TRBD2 (7 bases). Germline V CDR1 and CDR2: MNHNS, SASEGT. V was pared by 7 bases and J by 5 bases, with 14 bases between. The CDR3 runs 14 residues. DNA of the CDR3: TGTGCCAGCACCCGGACTAGGGGGACCGGGGAGCTGTTTTTT. Its translation is CASTRTRGTGELFF.

This CDR3 is CASSQATAGELFF. Here the CDR3 DNA reads TGTGCCAGCAGCCAAGCTACCGCCGGGGAGCTGTTTTTT. The chain employs TRBV4-2 and TRBJ2-2; no clear D. Trimming cost V 1 base and J 6 bases, with 6 bases left between them. The CDR3 consists of 13 residues. Per the germline V gene, CDR1 is LGHNA and CDR2 is YNFKEQ.

This clone was counted between two and nine times. Other DNA sequences in this sample translate to the same CDR3. The V gene is TRBV6-5, the J gene TRBJ1-2; the D gene is possibly TRBD1 (6 bases). This CDR3 has 15 amino acids. Per germline, CDR1 MNHEY and CDR2 SVGAGI. Trimming left V 5 bases short and J 4 bases short, with 17 bases between. DNA for the CDR3: TGTGCCAGCAGTCGAGAATACAGGGTAGCCTATGGCTACACCTTC. Translated, it gives CASSREYRVAYGYTF.

This rearrangement joins TRBV7-6 to TRBJ2-5; D not certain. V lost 3 bases, J lost 2 bases, and 13 bases lay in between. This CDR3 contains 15 residues. Per germline, CDR1 SGHVS and CDR2 FNYEAQ. The CDR3 DNA is TGTGCCAGCAGCTTGGGCCCTATCAGGCAAGAGACCCAGTACTTC. Translating gives CASSLGPIRQETQYF.

J is TRBJ2-1 and V is TRBV5-6, with 10 bases that match TRBD2. Germline values: CDR1 SGHDT, CDR2 YYEEEE. This CDR3 has 16 residues. Unmatched junction bases numbered 8, after V lost 0 bases and J lost 8 bases. Written as DNA, the CDR3 is TGTGCCAGCAGCTTGGACGCGAGACTAGCGGGCGATGAGCAGTTCTTC. Protein product: CASSLDARLAGDEQFF. Variable domain in full (rest from reference TRBV5-6 and TRBJ2-1): DAGVTQSPTHLIKTRGQQVTLRCSPKSGHDTVSWYQQALGQGPQFIFQYYEEEERQRGNFPDRFSGHQFPNYSSELNVNALLLGDSALYLCASSLDARLAGDEQFFGPGTRLTVL.

This chain uses TRBV6-5 with TRBJ2-7, with D hard to call. CDR3 length: 12 amino acids. V lost 6 bases to trimming and J lost 4 bases, with 10 bases between them. Germline V gene data show CDR1 as MNHEY and CDR2 as SVGAGI. CDR3 nucleotides: TGTGCCAGCAGGGAACGTGAGTACGAGCAGTACTTC. The encoded protein is CASREREYEQYF.

This clone was recorded a few times. The CDR3 region has the DNA TGTGCCAGCAGTTTCCTCAGGGCGGGGGAGACCCAGTACTTC. This codes for CASSFLRAGETQYF. The rearrangement uses TRBV28 and TRBJ2-5; the D gene is possibly TRBD2 (6 bases). Germline values: CDR1 MDHEN, CDR2 SYDVKM. With 3 bases removed from V and 5 bases from J, the gap between germline ends came to 13 bases. The CDR3 is 14 amino acids.

The rearrangement uses TRBV5-4 and TRBJ2-1; no definite D call. V lost 0 bases to trimming and J lost 15 bases, with 10 bases between them. Germline CDR1 and CDR2: SGHNT and YYREEE (reference sequence). This CDR3 contains 11 residues. CDR3 sequence (DNA): TGTGCCAGCAGCTTGGGTGCTATTCGGTTCTTC. Translated, it gives CASSLGAIRFF.

This clone was seen once. The J gene is TRBJ1-2, the V gene TRBV10-3; D not resolved. Germline V gene sequence: CDR1 ENHRY, CDR2 SYGVKD. V lost 0 bases and J lost 0, with 17 bases in between. The CDR3 sequence is 18 residues long. The DNA for the CDR3 is TGTGCCATCAGTGAGTCGAACGGCCGAAGTGCCTCTAACTATGGCTACACCTTC. It is translated as CAISESNGRSASNYGYTF.

The chain carries TRBV10-2 and TRBJ2-5; 10 bases fit TRBD2. The V gene's germline CDR1 is WSHSY and CDR2 SAAADI. This CDR3 is 16 amino acids long. Trimming at V came to 7 bases and at J to 5 bases, leaving 13 bases not matched to a gene. Written as DNA, the CDR3 is TGCGCCAGCAATGTTCTGGCTAGCGGGAGTTGGGAGACCCAGTACTTC. It codes for CASNVLASGSWETQYF.

This chain joins TRBV7-9 and TRBJ1-1; D gene ambiguous. Per the germline V gene, CDR1 is SEHNR and CDR2 is FQNEAQ (reference sequence). V was pared by 5 bases and J by 3 bases, with 16 bases between. The CDR3 contains 15 residues. The CDR3 sequence: CASSPPGHGDTEAFF. CDR3 bases: TGTGCCAGCAGCCCCCCCGGGCACGGCGACACTGAAGCTTTCTTT.

This chain connects TRBV5-8 to TRBJ2-1; D might be TRBD1 (5 bases). The germline V gene has CDR1 SGHTS and CDR2 YDEGEE. With 1 base removed from V and 1 base from J, the gap between germline ends came to 9 bases. This CDR3 comprises 15 residues. The CDR3 sequence: CASSLRQLSYNEQFF. The CDR3 DNA reads TGTGCCAGCAGCTTGAGACAGCTGTCCTACAATGAGCAGTTCTTC.